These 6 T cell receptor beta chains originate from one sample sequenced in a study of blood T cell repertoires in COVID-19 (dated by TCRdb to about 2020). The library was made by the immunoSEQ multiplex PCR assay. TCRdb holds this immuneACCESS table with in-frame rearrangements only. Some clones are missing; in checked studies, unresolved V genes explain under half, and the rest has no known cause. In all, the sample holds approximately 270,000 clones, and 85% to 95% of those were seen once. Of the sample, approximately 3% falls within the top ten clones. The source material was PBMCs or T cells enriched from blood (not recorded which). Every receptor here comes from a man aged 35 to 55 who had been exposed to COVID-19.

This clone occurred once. The CDR3 reads CASSFRQGSYNEQFF. The CDR3 nucleotides read TGTGCCAGCAGCTTTAGGCAGGGCTCCTACAATGAGCAGTTCTTC. The V and J genes are TRBV5-4 and TRBJ2-1, with a possible D match to TRBD1 (5 bases). V shed 2 bases and J shed 0 bases, with 9 bases lying between them. The CDR3 spans 15 residues. The germline CDR1 and CDR2 sequences are SGHNT and YYREEE (reference sequence).

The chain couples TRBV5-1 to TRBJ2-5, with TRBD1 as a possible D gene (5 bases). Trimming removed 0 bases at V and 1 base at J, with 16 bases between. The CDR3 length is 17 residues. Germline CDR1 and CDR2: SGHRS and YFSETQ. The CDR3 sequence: CASSLGAGQILQETQYF. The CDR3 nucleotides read TGCGCCAGCAGCTTGGGGGCAGGGCAGATACTCCAAGAGACCCAGTACTTC.

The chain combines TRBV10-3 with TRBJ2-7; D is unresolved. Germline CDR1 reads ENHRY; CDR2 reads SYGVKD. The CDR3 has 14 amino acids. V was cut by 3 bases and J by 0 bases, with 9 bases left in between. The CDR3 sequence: CAISEVLSSYEQYF. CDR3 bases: TGTGCCATCAGTGAAGTCCTTAGCTCCTACGAGCAGTACTTC.

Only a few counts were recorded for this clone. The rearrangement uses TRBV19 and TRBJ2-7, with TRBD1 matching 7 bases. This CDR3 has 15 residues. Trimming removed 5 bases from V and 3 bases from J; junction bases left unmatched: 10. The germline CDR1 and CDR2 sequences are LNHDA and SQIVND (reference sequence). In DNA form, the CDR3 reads TGTGCCAGTAGTGCTACGACAGGGCCGCGCTACGAGCAGTACTTC. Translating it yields CASSATTGPRYEQYF.

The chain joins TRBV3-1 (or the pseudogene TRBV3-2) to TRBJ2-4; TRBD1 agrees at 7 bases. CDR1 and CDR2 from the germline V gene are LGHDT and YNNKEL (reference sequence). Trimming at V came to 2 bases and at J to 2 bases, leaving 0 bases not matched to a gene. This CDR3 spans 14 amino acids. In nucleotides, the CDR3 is TGTGCCAGCAGCCAAAGGGGGCCCAAAAACATTCAGTACTTC. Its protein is CASSQRGPKNIQYF.

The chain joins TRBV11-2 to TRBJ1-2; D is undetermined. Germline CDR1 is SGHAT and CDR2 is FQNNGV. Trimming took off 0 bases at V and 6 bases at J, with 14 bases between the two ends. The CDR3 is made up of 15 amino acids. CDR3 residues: CASSLDRQVLDGYTF. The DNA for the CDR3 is TGTGCCAGCAGCTTAGATCGGCAGGTGTTGGATGGCTACACCTTC. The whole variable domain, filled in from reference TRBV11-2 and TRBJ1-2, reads EAGVAQSPRYKIIEKRQSVAFWCNPISGHATLYWYQQILGQGPKLLIQFQNNGVVDDSQLPKDRFSAERLKGVDSTLKIQPAKLEDSAVYLCASSLDRQVLDGYTFGSGTRLTVV.